The clone carrying this T cell receptor beta chain has a handful of counts. The antigen is not known. This record comes from a study of human T cells and chemical hapten exposure. It was the library that attached unique molecular identifiers to individual cDNA molecules. Source study methods: From approximately 21,000 to 630,000 TCRs were found per sample, with a median of approximately 96,000. TCRdb analysed the RACE reads with MiXCR anew, one entry per CDR3 protein. It is TCRdb's table, rather than the study itself, that gives the V and J calls and clone size. The sample records approximately 33,000 distinct CDR3 sequences, 7% to 8.5% being singletons. The CDR3 loop spans 16 amino acids. Germline V gene lookup returns CDR1 LGHDT and CDR2 YNNKEL (reference sequence). With 1 base clipped from V and 7 bases from J, the junction kept 7 bases outside the gene matches. Points from the study as a whole: Sensitization with DPC brought no change to TCRs above 1 in 1000 in frequency.

The time point denotes: healthy volunteer bleed at 2 weeks. Whole blood that had not been fractionated was the source of extracted total RNA. The specimen was whole blood. The chain carries TRBV3-1 and TRBJ1-6; TRBD1 matches at 7 bases. This clonotype was sampled from a human donor in good health. Some clones in this sample may be carry-over from other donors' samples. CDR3: CASSQAPDRQNSPLHF. CDR3 DNA sequence: TGTGCCAGCAGCCAAGCCCCGGACAGGCAGAATTCACCCCTCCACTTT.